This paragraph reports one T cell receptor (beta chain). The antigen remains undetermined. The V and J ends lost 5 bases and 7 bases, in that order; junction bases with no gene match: 9. The CDR3 is 15 amino acids. This specimen belongs to a study of T-cell memory formation after mild COVID-19. Study outcomes and limitations: Pre-infection memory contained some responding clones, which suggested that cross-reactive memory had joined.

Each CDR3 protein is one row after TCRdb ran MiXCR on the 5' RACE reads. The data contain approximately 210,000 distinct CDR3 sequences, around 18% of them singletons. The chain uses TRBV12-3 or TRBV12-4 and TRBJ2-1; TRBD2 matches 9 bases. Source material: PBMCs or a T cell subset sorted from them (not recorded which). The clonotype was recovered from an adult woman who had mild COVID-19 (a few samples of this study predate the infection). Cell type and time point are not known. The CDR3 protein is CASSLSGGRWNEQFF. In DNA, the CDR3 is TGTGCCAGCAGTCTTAGCGGGGGAAGGTGGAATGAGCAGTTCTTC.